The 17 T cell receptor beta chains below were found in one sample sequenced in a study of shared clonotypes between healthy human individuals. Here immunoSEQ multiplex PCR was the method, and the copy in TCRdb shows in-frame clones only, minus some. The repertoire holds more than 1.2 million clones, with 98% as singletons. Sequences were obtained from naive CD4+ T cells sorted from blood. Subset of the sample: CD45RA+ positively selected. These receptors came from a man aged 25-45 years in good health.

The chain joins TRBV9 to TRBJ2-2, with 14 bases fitting TRBD2. CDR1 and CDR2 from the germline V gene are SGDLS and YYNGEE. The CDR3 spans 21 residues. The ends lost 3 bases at V and 4 bases at J; junction bases unmatched: 17. As DNA, the CDR3 is TGTGCCAGCAGCGGTCGCCGGACTAGCGGGAGGCCTGCGAAAGGCACCGGGGAGCTGTTTTTT. Its protein is CASSGRRTSGRPAKGTGELFF.

The chain employs TRBV11-2 and TRBJ2-1; weak D call: TRBD2 (6 bases). The germline V and J ends were trimmed by 1 base and 3 bases, with 10 bases remaining between them. The CDR3 runs to 15 residues. Germline CDR1 SGHAT, CDR2 FQNNGV. This chain's CDR3 is CASSLVLGSYNEQFF. The CDR3, as DNA: TGTGCCAGCAGCTTAGTCCTCGGGAGCTACAATGAGCAGTTCTTC.

The chain is built from TRBV19 and TRBJ1-5; D is undetermined. CDR3 length: 14 residues. V was clipped by 3 bases and J by 7 bases, with 13 bases between them. Germline CDR1 is LNHDA and CDR2 is SQIVND (reference sequence). CDR3 region: CASSMRDERQPQHF. CDR3 DNA: TGTGCCAGTAGTATGAGGGATGAAAGACAGCCCCAGCATTTT.

This clone was found once. This sequence joins TRBV7-9 and TRBJ2-1, with D tentatively TRBD2 (6 bases). Germline-derived CDR1 and CDR2 are SEHNR and FQNEAQ (reference sequence). The CDR3 runs to 13 residues. Between the trimmed V and J ends, which lost 5 bases and 15 bases, there was a span of 20 bases. The CDR3 reads CASSHPTSRNLFF. The CDR3 nucleotides are TGTGCCAGCAGCCACCCTACTAGCAGAAACCTGTTCTTC.

The rearrangement links TRBV2 to TRBJ2-2, with D unresolved. This CDR3 has 14 residues. Trimming pared 5 bases from V and 4 bases from J, leaving 11 bases between. The V gene's germline CDR1 is SNHLY and CDR2 FYNNEI. The CDR3, as DNA: TGTGCCAGCAGTAGTGTGAAAATCACCGGGGAGCTGTTTTTT. Translating gives CASSSVKITGELFF.

The chain employs TRBV5-4 and TRBJ2-3; 9 bases line up with TRBD2. J gave up 4 bases and V 0 bases, and 6 bases lay outside the gene matches. CDR1 and CDR2 (germline): SGHNT, YYREEE (reference sequence). This CDR3 region has 16 residues. DNA for the CDR3: TGTGCCAGCAGCTTGGAGACTAGCGGAGCTTCAGATACGCAGTATTTT. It codes for CASSLETSGASDTQYF.

The chain recombines TRBV5-1 with TRBJ2-2, with D hard to call. Trimming removed 0 bases from V and 0 bases from J, with 12 bases in between. Germline-derived CDR1 and CDR2 are SGHRS and YFSETQ. This CDR3 spans 17 amino acids. The CDR3 loop is CASSLAPDLANTGELFF. As DNA, the CDR3 is TGCGCCAGCAGCTTGGCGCCAGACCTTGCGAACACCGGGGAGCTGTTTTTT. Variable domain in full (rest from reference TRBV5-1 and TRBJ2-2): KAGVTQTPRYLIKTRGQQVTLSCSPISGHRSVSWYQQTPGQGLQFLFEYFSETQRNKGNFPGRFSGRQFSNSRSEMNVSTLELGDSALYLCASSLAPDLANTGELFFGEGSRLTVL.

The chain carries TRBV5-1 and TRBJ2-3; 14 positions match TRBD2. This CDR3 has 16 amino acids. Germline V gives CDR1 SGHRS, CDR2 YFSETQ. J lost 6 bases, V lost 4 bases, and 7 bases had no gene match. CDR3 residues: CASSTGTSGSYDTQYF. In nucleotides, the CDR3 is TGCGCCAGCAGCACCGGGACTAGCGGGAGTTATGATACGCAGTATTTT.

With regard to this clone: Other DNA sequences of this sample code for an identical CDR3. The V and J genes are TRBV10-3 and TRBJ2-7; a weak D match, TRBD2 (6 bases). Germline V gives CDR1 ENHRY, CDR2 SYGVKD. Trimming removed 5 bases at V and 4 bases at J, with 12 bases between. This CDR3 comprises 13 residues. The CDR3 nucleotides are TGTGCCATCAGTCTGACTAGTACTTACGAGCAGTACTTC. This gives the protein CAISLTSTYEQYF.

The genes are TRBV7-2 and TRBJ2-7; D is unclear. Germline V gene lookup returns CDR1 SGHTA and CDR2 FQGNSA. V lost 0 bases, J lost 0 bases, and 9 bases lay in between. The length of the CDR3 is 15 residues. This CDR3 is CASSLATDPSYEQYF. DNA of the CDR3: TGTGCCAGCAGCTTAGCAACCGACCCCTCCTACGAGCAGTACTTC.

The chain uses TRBV7-2 and TRBJ2-1; D may be TRBD2 (5 bases). The V and J ends lost 5 bases and 5 bases respectively, with 16 bases between them. Germline V gives CDR1 SGHTA, CDR2 FQGNSA. The CDR3 is made up of 15 amino acids. The CDR3 is CASSPLPSGNNEQFF. The CDR3 DNA reads TGTGCCAGCAGCCCACTTCCGAGCGGAAACAATGAGCAGTTCTTC.

This sequence joins TRBV6-5 and TRBJ1-2; a weak D match, TRBD1 (6 bases). There are 13 residues in the CDR3. V lost 7 bases and J lost 5, with 14 bases in between. From germline, CDR1 is MNHEY and CDR2 SVGAGI. Here the CDR3 reads CASNDRWSYGYTF. The CDR3 coding sequence is TGTGCCAGCAACGACAGGTGGAGTTATGGCTACACCTTC.

J is TRBJ2-1 and V is TRBV9, with TRBD1 matching over 10 bases. The germline CDR1 and CDR2 sequences are SGDLS and YYNGEE. With V trimmed by 2 bases and J by 9 bases, 11 bases remained unmatched. The CDR3 is made up of 16 amino acids. CDR3 region: CASSVPGTGVIGEQFF. The CDR3 DNA sequence: TGTGCCAGCAGCGTCCCCGGGACAGGGGTAATCGGTGAGCAGTTCTTC. The variable domain in full, completed from reference TRBV9 and TRBJ2-1, reads DSGVTQTPKHLITATGQRVTLRCSPRSGDLSVYWYQQSLDQGLQFLIQYYNGEERAKGNILERFSAQQFPDLHSELNLSSLELGDSALYFCASSVPGTGVIGEQFFGPGTRLTVL.

A single count supports this clone. The V gene is TRBV5-6, the J gene TRBJ2-7; D might be TRBD2 (6 bases). Germline assignment: CDR1 SGHDT and CDR2 YYEEEE. V lost 4 bases and J 6 bases, leaving 11 bases between the germline ends. This CDR3 has 12 residues. The chain's CDR3 is CASSPSGGEQYF. In DNA, the CDR3 is TGTGCCAGCAGCCCCTCCGGGGGCGAGCAGTACTTC.

The chain combines TRBV28 with TRBJ1-4, with D possibly being TRBD1 (5 bases). CDR3 size: 16 residues. V dropped 6 bases and J dropped 0 bases, with 14 bases sitting between them. Germline-derived CDR1 and CDR2 are MDHEN and SYDVKM. CDR3 bases: TGTGCCAGCAGCCCTGACAGCATTGCAACTAATGAAAAACTGTTTTTT. Protein sequence: CASSPDSIATNEKLFF. Variable domain in full (rest from reference TRBV28 and TRBJ1-4): DVKVTQSSRYLVKRTGEKVFLECVQDMDHENMFWYRQDPGLGLRLIYFSYDVKMKEKGDIPEGYSVSREKKERFSLILESASTNQTSMYLCASSPDSIATNEKLFFGSGTQLSVL.

A note on this clone: Other nucleotide sequences in the sample specify the same CDR3. This chain joins TRBV28 and TRBJ2-7; TRBD2 matches at 8 bases. The CDR3 runs 14 residues. Germline values: CDR1 MDHEN, CDR2 SYDVKM. J lost 3 bases, V lost 5 bases, and 6 bases had no gene match. The DNA of the CDR3 is TGTGCCAGCAGTGTGACTAGCGAAATCTACGAGCAGTACTTC. It translates to CASSVTSEIYEQYF. The entire variable domain, with the rest obtained from reference TRBV28 and TRBJ2-7, is as follows: DVKVTQSSRYLVKRTGEKVFLECVQDMDHENMFWYRQDPGLGLRLIYFSYDVKMKEKGDIPEGYSVSREKKERFSLILESASTNQTSMYLCASSVTSEIYEQYFGPGTRLTVT.

DNA for the CDR3: TGTGCCAGCAGCCAAGTAACAGGACTTGGGGACGAAAAACTGTTTTTT. This translates into CASSQVTGLGDEKLFF. This chain connects TRBV14 to TRBJ1-4, with a possible D match to TRBD1 (5 bases). This CDR3 has 16 amino acids. Trimming left V 1 base short and J 8 bases short, with 17 bases between. Per germline, CDR1 SGHDN and CDR2 FVKESK.